These T cell receptor beta chains were read from a single sample in a study of blood T cell repertoires in COVID-19. Sequenced by immunoSEQ multiplex PCR; TCRdb stores in-frame clones only, minus some. The sample shows about 160,000 clones, 65% to 85% of them seen only once. Input material: peripheral blood. These receptors were obtained from a man aged 55 to 70 with active or convalescent COVID-19. The CDR3 runs from the conserved cysteine through the conserved F or W. The D gene is left open where the match is weak. Clone size is shown for a subset of rows, as once, few, many or a class of expanded clone.

j_call clone_size v_call d_call cdr3_nt cdr3_aa
TRBJ1-3 NA TRBV3-1/TRBV3-2 NA TGTGCCAGCAGCCAAAAAGGGGGTACTGGAAACACCATATATTTT CASSQKGGTGNTIYF
TRBJ1-1 NA TRBV3-1/TRBV3-2 NA TGTGCCAGCAGCCCTGGAGGGAGGGTAACTGAAGCTTTCTTT CASSPGGRVTEAFF
TRBJ1-2 NA TRBV5-1 TRBD1 TGCGCCAGCAGCTTGGGACAGGGGGCAGACTATGGCTACACCTTC CASSLGQGADYGYTF
TRBJ1-1 NA TRBV18 NA TGTGCCAGCTCCTCTGGAGAGGAAGCTTTCTTT CASSSGEEAFF
TRBJ1-6 NA TRBV5-1 NA TGCGCCAGCAGCTTGGGCGGGTATGGAGATTCACCCCTCCACTTT CASSLGGYGDSPLHF
TRBJ2-5 NA TRBV7-2 TRBD2 TGTGCCACTGGGACTAGGGGAGAGACCCAGTACTTC CATGTRGETQYF
TRBJ1-2 NA TRBV2 NA TGTGCCAGCAGTGAGACAGAGGCGTATGGCTACACCTTC CASSETEAYGYTF
TRBJ2-1 NA TRBV5-4 TRBD2 TGTGCCAGCAGCCTAGGACTAGCGGGGGGGCCTGGTGAGCAGTTCTTC CASSLGLAGGPGEQFF
TRBJ2-3 NA TRBV2 NA TGTGCCAGCAGTGAACCCACTAGTTCTTTAGATACGCAGTATTTT CASSEPTSSLDTQYF
TRBJ2-2 NA TRBV4-1 NA TGCGCCAGCAGCCAAGATCAGGGGATCGGGGAGCTGTTTTTT CASSQDQGIGELFF
TRBJ1-4 NA TRBV3-1/TRBV3-2 NA TGTGCCAGCAGCCAAGAGGGTCAGGGAAGTGAAAAACTGTTTTTT CASSQEGQGSEKLFF
TRBJ2-3 NA TRBV5-1 TRBD1 TGCGCCAGCACCAAGATAACAGGGGGCCCTACAGATACGCAGTATTTT CASTKITGGPTDTQYF
TRBJ1-1 NA TRBV18 TRBD1 TGTGCCAGCTCACAAAGGACAGGGGTGGCTGAAGCTTTCTTT CASSQRTGVAEAFF
TRBJ1-4 NA TRBV2 NA TGTGCCAGCAGTAACACCGTCAATGTGGAAAAACTGTTTTTT CASSNTVNVEKLFF
TRBJ2-3 NA TRBV5-4 NA TGTGCCAGCAGCAAACCTGGGACTCGAGGCACAGATACGCAGTATTTT CASSKPGTRGTDTQYF
TRBJ1-2 NA TRBV4-1 NA TGCGCCAGCAGCCAAGCCGGGTCGTATGGCTACACCTTC CASSQAGSYGYTF
TRBJ1-2 NA TRBV5-5 TRBD1 TGTGCCAGCAGCTATGGACAGGGGAACTATGGCTACACCTTC CASSYGQGNYGYTF
TRBJ1-1 NA TRBV29-1 TRBD1 TGCAGCGTGGACAGGGGGCTGATAAGCACTGAAGCTTTCTTT CSVDRGLISTEAFF
TRBJ2-2 NA TRBV5-1 NA TGCGCCAGCAGCTTGGCGGGCGGGGAGCTGTTTTTT CASSLAGGELFF
TRBJ1-3 NA TRBV7-2 TRBD1 TGTGCCAGCACCTTAACCCCACTAGGACAGGCTGGAAACACCATATATTTT CASTLTPLGQAGNTIYF
TRBJ2-5 NA TRBV7-2 TRBD1 TGTGCCAGCAGCACCGGGACAGGGGGGGAGACCCAGTACTTC CASSTGTGGETQYF
TRBJ1-2 once TRBV2 TRBD1 TGTGCCAGCAGTGGCCCTAACCGGGACAGTAGTAACTATGGCTACACCTTC CASSGPNRDSSNYGYTF
TRBJ2-1 NA TRBV7-9 NA TGTGCCAGCAGCTTAGACTCGTTCGGGAGTTGGTTCTTC CASSLDSFGSWFF
TRBJ1-3 NA TRBV28 NA TGTGCCAGCAGTTTAGGAGGGACTTCGGGAAACACCATATATTTT CASSLGGTSGNTIYF
TRBJ1-1 NA TRBV12-3/TRBV12-4 TRBD1 TGTGCCAGCAGCTTACAGGGGAGTTGGGAAGCTTTCTTT CASSLQGSWEAFF
TRBJ1-1 NA TRBV5-8 TRBD1 TGTGCCAGCAGAACGGGACAGGGATGGAACACTGAAGCTTTCTTT CASRTGQGWNTEAFF
TRBJ2-2 NA TRBV7-9 NA TGTGCCAGCAGCGGAGAGGGATTTAGGGGGGAGCTGTTTTTT CASSGEGFRGELFF
TRBJ1-2 NA TRBV6-1 NA TGTGCCAGCAGTGAAGCGGTGGTAGTAAGTAACTATGGCTACACCTTC CASSEAVVVSNYGYTF
TRBJ2-5 NA TRBV9 TRBD2 TGTGCCAGCAGCGTGGGGACTAGCGGGGGGCTCCAAGAGACCCAGTACTTC CASSVGTSGGLQETQYF
TRBJ1-1 NA TRBV5-4 NA TGTGCCAGCAGCTCAGGGTCCACTGAAGCTTTCTTT CASSSGSTEAFF
TRBJ1-2 NA TRBV5-4 TRBD1 TGTGCCAGCAGCTGGGGACAGCCAACAAGGCCCTATGGCTACACCTTC CASSWGQPTRPYGYTF
TRBJ2-7 NA TRBV5-1 TRBD1 TGCGCCAGCAGCGGCGGGACAGGGAACTCCTACGAGCAGTACTTC CASSGGTGNSYEQYF
TRBJ1-2 NA TRBV18 NA TGTGCCAGCTCACCCGCGGGGGTCGACTATGGCTACACCTTC CASSPAGVDYGYTF
TRBJ2-7 many TRBV5-1 NA TGCGCCAGCAGCTCGCGACCGGAGACCTACGAGCAGTACTTC CASSSRPETYEQYF
TRBJ2-5 NA TRBV5-4 TRBD2 TGTGCCAGCAGCCCGCTAGCGGGGGCACAAGAGACCCAGTACTTC CASSPLAGAQETQYF
TRBJ2-7 NA TRBV4-2 TRBD1 TGTGCCAGCAGAGTGACAGGGGAGTCGGACGAGCAGTACTTC CASRVTGESDEQYF
TRBJ1-6 NA TRBV10-3 NA TGTGCCGCGACGGACGGGACAAATTCACCCCTCCACTTT CAATDGTNSPLHF
TRBJ1-3 NA TRBV6-5 TRBD1 TGTGCCAGCAGCCCAGGGGGCACGGGAAACACCATATATTTT CASSPGGTGNTIYF
TRBJ2-7 few TRBV23-1 NA TGCGCCAGCAGTCAATCGGGCCACGAGCAGTACTTC CASSQSGHEQYF
TRBJ1-6 NA TRBV5-1 TRBD1 TGCGCCAGCAGCCTGTGGACAGGGCGGAATTCACCCCTCCACTTT CASSLWTGRNSPLHF
TRBJ2-7 NA TRBV4-1 TRBD1 TGCGCCAGCAGCCAGACAGGGGGATTATCCTACGAGCAGTACTTC CASSQTGGLSYEQYF
TRBJ2-7 NA TRBV4-2 NA TGTGCCAGCAGTCTTGGAGTGGGAGTTCCCTACGAGCAGTACTTC CASSLGVGVPYEQYF
TRBJ2-3 NA TRBV11-1 TRBD2 TGTGCCAGCAGCGGAGGGACTAGCGGACTCACAGATACGCAGTATTTT CASSGGTSGLTDTQYF
TRBJ2-7 NA TRBV5-1 TRBD1 TGCGCCAGCAGCTTGGAGGGGGACAGCTACGAGCAGTACTTC CASSLEGDSYEQYF
TRBJ2-7 NA TRBV7-9 NA TGTGCCAGCAGCCCAGTAGGGACCGGGAGTGGCGAGCAGTACTTC CASSPVGTGSGEQYF
TRBJ1-5 NA TRBV9 TRBD1 TGTGCCAGCAGCGTAGGGCCAGGGGGCAACAATCAGCCCCAGCATTTT CASSVGPGGNNQPQHF
TRBJ2-7 NA TRBV7-2 TRBD2 TGTGCCAGCAGCTTAGGACTAGCGGGAATCTCCTACGAGCAGTACTTC CASSLGLAGISYEQYF
TRBJ1-2 NA TRBV3-1/TRBV3-2 NA TGTGCCAGCAGCCAATATGCAGGGAGGTCAGCTGGCTACACCTTC CASSQYAGRSAGYTF